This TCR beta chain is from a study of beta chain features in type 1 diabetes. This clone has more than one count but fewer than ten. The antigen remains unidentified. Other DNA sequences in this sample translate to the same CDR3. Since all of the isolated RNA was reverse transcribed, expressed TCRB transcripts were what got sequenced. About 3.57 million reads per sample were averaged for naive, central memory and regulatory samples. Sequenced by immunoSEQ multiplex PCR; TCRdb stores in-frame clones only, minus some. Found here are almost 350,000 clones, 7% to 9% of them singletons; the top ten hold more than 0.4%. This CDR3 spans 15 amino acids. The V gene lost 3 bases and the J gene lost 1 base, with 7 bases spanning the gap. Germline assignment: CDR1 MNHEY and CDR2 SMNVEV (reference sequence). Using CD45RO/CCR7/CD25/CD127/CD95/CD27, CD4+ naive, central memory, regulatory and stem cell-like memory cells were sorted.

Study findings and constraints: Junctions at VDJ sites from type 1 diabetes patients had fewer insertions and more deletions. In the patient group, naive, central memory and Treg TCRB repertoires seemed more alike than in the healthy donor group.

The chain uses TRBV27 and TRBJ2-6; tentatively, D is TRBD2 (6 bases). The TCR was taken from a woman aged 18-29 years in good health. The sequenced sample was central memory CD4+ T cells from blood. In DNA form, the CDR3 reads TGTGCCAGCAGTTTCGGAGGGTCTGGGGCCAACGTCCTGACTTTC. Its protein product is CASSFGGSGANVLTF.